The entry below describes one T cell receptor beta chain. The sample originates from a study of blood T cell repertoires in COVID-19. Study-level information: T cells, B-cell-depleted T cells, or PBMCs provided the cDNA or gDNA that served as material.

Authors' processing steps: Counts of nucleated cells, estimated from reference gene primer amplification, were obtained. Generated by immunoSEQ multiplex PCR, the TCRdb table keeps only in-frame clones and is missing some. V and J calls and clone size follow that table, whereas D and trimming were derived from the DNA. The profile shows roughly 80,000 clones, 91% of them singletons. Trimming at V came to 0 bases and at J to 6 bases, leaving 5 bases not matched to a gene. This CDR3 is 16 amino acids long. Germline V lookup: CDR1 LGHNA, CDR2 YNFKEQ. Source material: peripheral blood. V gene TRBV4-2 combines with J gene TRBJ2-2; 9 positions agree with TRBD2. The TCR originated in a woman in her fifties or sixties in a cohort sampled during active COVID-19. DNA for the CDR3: TGTGCCAGCAGCCAAGAAGGGACTAGCATCCCCGGGGAGCTGTTTTTT. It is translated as CASSQEGTSIPGELFF.